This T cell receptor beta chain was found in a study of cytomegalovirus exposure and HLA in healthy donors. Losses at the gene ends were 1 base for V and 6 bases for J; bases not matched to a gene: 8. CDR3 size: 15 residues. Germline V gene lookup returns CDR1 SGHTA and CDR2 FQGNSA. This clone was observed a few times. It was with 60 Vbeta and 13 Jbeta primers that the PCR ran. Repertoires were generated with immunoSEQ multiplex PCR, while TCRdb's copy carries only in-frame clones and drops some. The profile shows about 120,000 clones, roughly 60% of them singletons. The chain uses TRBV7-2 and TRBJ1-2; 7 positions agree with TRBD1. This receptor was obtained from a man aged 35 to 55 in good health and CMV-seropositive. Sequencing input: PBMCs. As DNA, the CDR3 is TGTGCCAGCAGCTTAGAGGCGACAGGGTTTAATGGCTACACCTTC. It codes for CASSLEATGFNGYTF.